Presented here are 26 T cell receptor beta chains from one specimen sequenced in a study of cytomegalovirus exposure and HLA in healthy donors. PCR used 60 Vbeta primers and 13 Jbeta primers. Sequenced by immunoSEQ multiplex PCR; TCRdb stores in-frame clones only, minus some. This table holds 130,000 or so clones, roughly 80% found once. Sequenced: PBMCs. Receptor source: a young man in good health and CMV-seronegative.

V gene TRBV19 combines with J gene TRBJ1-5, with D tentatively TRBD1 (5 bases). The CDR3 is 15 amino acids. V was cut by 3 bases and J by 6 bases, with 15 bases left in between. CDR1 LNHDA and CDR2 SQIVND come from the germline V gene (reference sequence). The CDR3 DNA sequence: TGTGCCAGTAGTATTCAGGGAGGGAGCGGTCAGCCCCAGCATTTT. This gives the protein CASSIQGGSGQPQHF.

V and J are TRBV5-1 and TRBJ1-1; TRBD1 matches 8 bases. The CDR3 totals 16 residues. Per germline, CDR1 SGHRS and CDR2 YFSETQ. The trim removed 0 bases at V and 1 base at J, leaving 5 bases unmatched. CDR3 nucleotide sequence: TGCGCCAGCAGCTTGGGAGACAGGGGAGGGAACACTGAAGCTTTCTTT. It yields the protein CASSLGDRGGNTEAFF.

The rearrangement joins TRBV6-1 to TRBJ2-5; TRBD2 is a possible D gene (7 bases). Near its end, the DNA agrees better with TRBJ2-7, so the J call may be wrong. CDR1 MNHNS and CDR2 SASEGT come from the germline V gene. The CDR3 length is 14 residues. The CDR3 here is CASSETGGPYEQYF. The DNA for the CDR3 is TGTGCCAGCAGTGAAACGGGGGGCCCCTACGAGCAGTACTTC.

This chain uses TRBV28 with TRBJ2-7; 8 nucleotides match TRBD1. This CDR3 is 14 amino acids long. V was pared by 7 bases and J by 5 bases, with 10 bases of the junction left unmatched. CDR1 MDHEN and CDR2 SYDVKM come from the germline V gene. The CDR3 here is CASKTRTGLDEQYF. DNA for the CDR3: TGTGCCAGCAAAACTCGGACAGGGTTAGACGAGCAGTACTTC.

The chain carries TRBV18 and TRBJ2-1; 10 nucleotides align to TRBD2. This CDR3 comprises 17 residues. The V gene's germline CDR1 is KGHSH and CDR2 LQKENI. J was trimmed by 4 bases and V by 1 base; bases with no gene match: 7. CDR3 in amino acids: CASSPRASGGLYNEQFF. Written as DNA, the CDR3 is TGTGCCAGCTCACCACGGGCTAGCGGGGGACTATACAATGAGCAGTTCTTC.

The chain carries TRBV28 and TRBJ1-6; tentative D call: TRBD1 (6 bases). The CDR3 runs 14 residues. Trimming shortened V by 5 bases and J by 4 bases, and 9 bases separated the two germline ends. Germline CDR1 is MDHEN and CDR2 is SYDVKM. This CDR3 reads CASSDQGYNSPLHF. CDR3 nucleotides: TGTGCCAGCAGTGACCAGGGGTATAATTCACCCCTCCACTTT. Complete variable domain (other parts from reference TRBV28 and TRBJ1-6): DVKVTQSSRYLVKRTGEKVFLECVQDMDHENMFWYRQDPGLGLRLIYFSYDVKMKEKGDIPEGYSVSREKKERFSLILESASTNQTSMYLCASSDQGYNSPLHFGNGTRLTVT.

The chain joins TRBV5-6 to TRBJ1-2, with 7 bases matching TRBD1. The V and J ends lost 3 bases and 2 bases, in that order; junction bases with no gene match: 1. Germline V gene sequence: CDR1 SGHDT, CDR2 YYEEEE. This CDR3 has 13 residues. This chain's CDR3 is CASSSGQNYGYTF. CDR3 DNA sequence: TGTGCCAGCAGCTCGGGACAGAACTATGGCTACACCTTC.

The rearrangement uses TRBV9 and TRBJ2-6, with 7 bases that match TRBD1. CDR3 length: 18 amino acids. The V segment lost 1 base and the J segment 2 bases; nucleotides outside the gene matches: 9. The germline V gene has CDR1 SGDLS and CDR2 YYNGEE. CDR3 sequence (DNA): TGTGCCAGCAGCGTACGGGACAGACAATTCCCTGGGGCCAACGTCCTGACTTTC. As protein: CASSVRDRQFPGANVLTF.

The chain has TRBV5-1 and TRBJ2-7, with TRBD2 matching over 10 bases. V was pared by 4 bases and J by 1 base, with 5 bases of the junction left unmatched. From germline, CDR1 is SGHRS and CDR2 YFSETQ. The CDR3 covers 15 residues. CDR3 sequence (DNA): TGCGCCAGCAGCATATGGACTAGCGGATCCTACGAGCAGTACTTC. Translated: CASSIWTSGSYEQYF.

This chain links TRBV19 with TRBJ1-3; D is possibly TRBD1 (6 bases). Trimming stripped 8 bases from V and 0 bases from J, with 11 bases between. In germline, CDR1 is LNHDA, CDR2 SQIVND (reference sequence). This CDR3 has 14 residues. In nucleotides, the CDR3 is TGTGCCAGTTCAGGACAGCCCTCTGGAAACACCATATATTTT. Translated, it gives CASSGQPSGNTIYF. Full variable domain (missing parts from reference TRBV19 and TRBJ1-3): DGGITQSPKYLFRKEGQNVTLSCEQNLNHDAMYWYRQDPGQGLRLIYYSQIVNDFQKGDIAEGYSVSREKKESFPLTVTSAQKNPTAFYLCASSGQPSGNTIYFGEGSWLTVV.

The CDR3 DNA reads TGTGCCAGCAGCGTAGCCGGGTTTGACCAGCCCCAGCATTTT. Its translation: CASSVAGFDQPQHF. The chain is built from TRBV9 and TRBJ1-5; D remains ambiguous. The germline V gene encodes CDR1 SGDLS and CDR2 YYNGEE. The CDR3 runs 14 residues. V was shortened by 0 bases and J by 7 bases, with 11 bases between the two germline ends.

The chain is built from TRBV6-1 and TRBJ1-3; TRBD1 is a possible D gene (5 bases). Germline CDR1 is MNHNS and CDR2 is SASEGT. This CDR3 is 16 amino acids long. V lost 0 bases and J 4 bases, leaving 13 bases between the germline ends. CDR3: CASSEAAGPKGNTIYF. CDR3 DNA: TGTGCCAGCAGTGAAGCGGCGGGACCGAAGGGAAACACCATATATTTT.

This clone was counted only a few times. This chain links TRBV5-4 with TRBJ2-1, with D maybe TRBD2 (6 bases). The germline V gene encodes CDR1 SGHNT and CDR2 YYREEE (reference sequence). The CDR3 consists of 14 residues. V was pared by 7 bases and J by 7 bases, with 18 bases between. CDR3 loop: CASGVRKAGNEQFF. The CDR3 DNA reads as TGTGCCAGCGGTGTCCGTAAGGCGGGAAATGAGCAGTTCTTC.

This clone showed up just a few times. The DNA for the CDR3 is TGTGCCAGCAGCTACCGGACAGGCAATGAGCAGTTCTTC. Encoded protein: CASSYRTGNEQFF. The V and J genes are TRBV7-9 and TRBJ2-1; 7 nucleotides align to TRBD1. V trimming: 4 bases; J trimming: 6 bases; junction bases outside the gene matches: 3. The CDR3 is 13 amino acids. Looked up from germline, CDR1 is SEHNR and CDR2 is FQNEAQ (reference sequence). Full variable domain (remainder filled in from reference TRBV7-9 and TRBJ2-1): DTGVSQNPRHKITKRGQNVTFRCDPISEHNRLYWYRQTLGQGPEFLTYFQNEAQLEKSRLLSDRFSAERPKGSFSTLEIQRTEQGDSAMYLCASSYRTGNEQFFGPGTRLTVL.

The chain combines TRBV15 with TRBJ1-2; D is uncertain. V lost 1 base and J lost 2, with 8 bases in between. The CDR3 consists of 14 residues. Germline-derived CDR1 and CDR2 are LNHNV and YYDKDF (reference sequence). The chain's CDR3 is CATSRGPGNYGYTF. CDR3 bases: TGTGCCACCAGCAGAGGGCCAGGAAACTATGGCTACACCTTC.

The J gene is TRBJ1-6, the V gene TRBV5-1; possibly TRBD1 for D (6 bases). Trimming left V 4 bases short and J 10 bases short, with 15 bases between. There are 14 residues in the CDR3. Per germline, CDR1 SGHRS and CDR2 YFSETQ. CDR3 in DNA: TGCGCCAGCAGCCCTTACAGGGCCGGATCACCCCTCCACTTT. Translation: CASSPYRAGSPLHF.

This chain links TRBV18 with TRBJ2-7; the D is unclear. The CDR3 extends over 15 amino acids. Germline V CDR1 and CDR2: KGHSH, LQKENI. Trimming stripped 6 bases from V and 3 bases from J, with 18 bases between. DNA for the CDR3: TGTGCCAGCTCCCTAACCACCTCACAGAACTACGAGCAGTACTTC. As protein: CASSLTTSQNYEQYF.

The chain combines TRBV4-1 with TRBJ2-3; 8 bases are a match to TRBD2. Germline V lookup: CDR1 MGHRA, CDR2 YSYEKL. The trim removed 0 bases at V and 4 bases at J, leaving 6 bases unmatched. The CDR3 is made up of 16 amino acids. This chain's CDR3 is CASSQDGGGMADTQYF. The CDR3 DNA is TGCGCCAGCAGCCAAGATGGCGGGGGGATGGCAGATACGCAGTATTTT.

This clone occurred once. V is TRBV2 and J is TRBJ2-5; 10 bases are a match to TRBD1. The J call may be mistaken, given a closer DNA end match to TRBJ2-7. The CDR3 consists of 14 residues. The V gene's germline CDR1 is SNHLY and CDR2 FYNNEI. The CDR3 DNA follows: TGTGCCAGCAGAGTCGACAGGGGGCTCTACGAGCAGTACTTC. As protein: CASRVDRGLYEQYF.

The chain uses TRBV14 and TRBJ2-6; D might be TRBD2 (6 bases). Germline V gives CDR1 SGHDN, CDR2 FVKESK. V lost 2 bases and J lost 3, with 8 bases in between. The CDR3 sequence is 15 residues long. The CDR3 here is CASSQRGYGANVLTF. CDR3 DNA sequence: TGTGCCAGCAGCCAACGGGGGTATGGGGCCAACGTCCTGACTTTC.

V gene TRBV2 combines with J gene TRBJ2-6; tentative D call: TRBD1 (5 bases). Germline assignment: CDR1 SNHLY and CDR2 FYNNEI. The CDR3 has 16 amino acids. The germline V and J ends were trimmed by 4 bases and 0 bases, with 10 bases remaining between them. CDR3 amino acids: CASSVRTISGANVLTF. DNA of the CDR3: TGTGCCAGCAGTGTACGGACAATCTCTGGGGCCAACGTCCTGACTTTC.

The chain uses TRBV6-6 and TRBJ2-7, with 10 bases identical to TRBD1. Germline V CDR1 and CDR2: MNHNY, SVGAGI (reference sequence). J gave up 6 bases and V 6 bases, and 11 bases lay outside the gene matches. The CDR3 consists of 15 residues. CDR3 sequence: CASSFGTGAGVEQYF. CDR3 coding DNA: TGTGCCAGCAGCTTCGGGACAGGGGCGGGAGTCGAGCAGTACTTC.

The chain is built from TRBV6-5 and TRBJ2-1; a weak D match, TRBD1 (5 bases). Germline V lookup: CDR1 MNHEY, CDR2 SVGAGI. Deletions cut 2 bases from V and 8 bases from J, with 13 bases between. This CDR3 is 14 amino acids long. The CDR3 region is CASSYGAGRDEQFF. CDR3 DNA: TGTGCCAGCAGTTACGGGGCAGGGCGAGATGAGCAGTTCTTC.

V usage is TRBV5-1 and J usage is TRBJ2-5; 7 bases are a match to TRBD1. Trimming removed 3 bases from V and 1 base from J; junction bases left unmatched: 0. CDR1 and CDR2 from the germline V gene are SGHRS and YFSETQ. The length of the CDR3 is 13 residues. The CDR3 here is CASSWDSQETQYF. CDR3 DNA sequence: TGCGCCAGCAGCTGGGACAGCCAAGAGACCCAGTACTTC. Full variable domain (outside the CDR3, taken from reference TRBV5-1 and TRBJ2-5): KAGVTQTPRYLIKTRGQQVTLSCSPISGHRSVSWYQQTPGQGLQFLFEYFSETQRNKGNFPGRFSGRQFSNSRSEMNVSTLELGDSALYLCASSWDSQETQYFGPGTRLLVL.

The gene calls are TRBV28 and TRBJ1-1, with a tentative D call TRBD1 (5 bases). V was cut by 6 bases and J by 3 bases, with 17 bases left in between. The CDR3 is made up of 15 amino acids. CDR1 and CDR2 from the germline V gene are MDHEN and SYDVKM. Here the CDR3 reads CASSTLQDLHTEAFF. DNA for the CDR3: TGTGCCAGCAGCACCCTACAGGATCTCCACACTGAAGCTTTCTTT.

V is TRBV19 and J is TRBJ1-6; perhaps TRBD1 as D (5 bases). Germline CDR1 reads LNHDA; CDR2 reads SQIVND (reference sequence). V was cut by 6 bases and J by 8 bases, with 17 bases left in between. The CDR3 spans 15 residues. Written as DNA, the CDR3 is TGTGCCAGTAGCCGTAGCAGGGCTGGTGATTCACCCCTCCACTTT. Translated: CASSRSRAGDSPLHF.